The 22 T cell receptor beta chains below all came from one sample that was sequenced in a study of siplizumab effects on memory and regulatory T cells. Method: immunoSEQ multiplex PCR; TCRdb's copy keeps in-frame clones and lacks some. Among about 50,000 clones, about 90% were seen once, and the ten largest hold approximately 0.3%. The specimen was naive CD8+ T cells sorted from blood. The receptors were gathered from a human donor in good health.

In this sample, this clone turned up once. The rearrangement links TRBV6-5 to TRBJ2-2; 9 bases fit TRBD1. Germline CDR1 and CDR2: MNHEY and SVGAGI. This CDR3 is built from 15 residues. J was trimmed by 7 bases and V by 6 bases; bases with no gene match: 9. CDR3 sequence (DNA): TGTGCCAGCAGCAACGACAGGGGGTGGGTCGGGGAGCTGTTTTTT. Its translation: CASSNDRGWVGELFF.

This sequence joins TRBV12-5 and TRBJ1-3; unclear D gene. Trimming pared 0 bases from V and 0 bases from J, leaving 9 bases between. The CDR3 length is 16 residues. Per the germline V gene, CDR1 is LGHNT and CDR2 is FRNRAP. CDR3 in amino acids: CASGLVEARSGNTIYF. In nucleotides, the CDR3 is TGTGCTAGTGGTTTGGTAGAAGCCCGCTCTGGAAACACCATATATTTT.

The chain recombines TRBV7-9 with TRBJ2-1, with a tentative D call TRBD1 (6 bases). Germline-derived CDR1 and CDR2 are SEHNR and FQNEAQ (reference sequence). V shed 1 base and J shed 3 bases, with 10 bases lying between them. CDR3 length equals 15 residues. In nucleotides, the CDR3 is TGTGCCAGCAGCTTAGGTGGACAGTTCTACAATGAGCAGTTCTTC. Residues: CASSLGGQFYNEQFF. The whole variable domain, filled in from reference TRBV7-9 and TRBJ2-1, reads DTGVSQNPRHKITKRGQNVTFRCDPISEHNRLYWYRQTLGQGPEFLTYFQNEAQLEKSRLLSDRFSAERPKGSFSTLEIQRTEQGDSAMYLCASSLGGQFYNEQFFGPGTRLTVL.

The chain links TRBV19 to TRBJ2-5; D might be TRBD1 or TRBD2, each matching 5 bases. V was cut by 6 bases and J by 11 bases, with 16 bases left in between. Germline-derived CDR1 and CDR2 are LNHDA and SQIVND (reference sequence). CDR3 size: 12 residues. The CDR3 reads CASRTGTGEQYF. CDR3 nucleotides: TGTGCCAGTAGAACCGGGACGGGTGAGCAGTACTTC.

This chain uses TRBV6-6 with TRBJ1-1; the D is unclear. Germline lookup yields CDR1 MNHNY and CDR2 SVGAGI (reference sequence). Between the trimmed V and J ends, which lost 6 bases and 5 bases, there was a span of 16 bases. The CDR3 covers 14 residues. In DNA form, the CDR3 reads TGTGCCAGCAGGTTAGAACCCCAGTTTACTGAAGCTTTCTTT. This encodes CASRLEPQFTEAFF.

The table lists this clone with a few counts. V and J are TRBV2 and TRBJ1-1, with D uncertain. Trimming took off 5 bases at V and 8 bases at J, with 12 bases between the two ends. The CDR3 totals 12 residues. Per germline, CDR1 SNHLY and CDR2 FYNNEI. The CDR3: CASSLMEVEAFF. The CDR3 region has the DNA TGTGCCAGCAGTTTGATGGAAGTCGAAGCTTTCTTT. The full variable domain, in which reference TRBV2 and TRBJ1-1 provide the parts outside the CDR3, is EPEVTQTPSHQVTQMGQEVILRCVPISNHLYFYWYRQILGQKVEFLVSFYNNEISEKSEIFDDQFSVERPDGSNFTLKIRSTKLEDSAMYFCASSLMEVEAFFGQGTRLTVV.

V usage is TRBV4-1 and J usage is TRBJ1-5; 10 nucleotides line up with TRBD1. The CDR3 has 16 residues. Germline lookup yields CDR1 MGHRA and CDR2 YSYEKL. With V trimmed by 2 bases and J by 3 bases, 4 bases remained unmatched. The CDR3 DNA reads TGCGCCAGCAGCCAATCCGGGACAGGGGACAATCAGCCCCAGCATTTT. Protein: CASSQSGTGDNQPQHF.

This clone was seen a few times. DNA of the CDR3: TGCGCCAGCAGCTTGGATTTGGGGAGCTCTGGAAACACCATATATTTT. This translates into CASSLDLGSSGNTIYF. J is TRBJ1-3 and V is TRBV5-1, with D unresolved. V was cut by 0 bases and J by 0 bases, with 10 bases left in between. The CDR3 is 16 amino acids. Germline lookup yields CDR1 SGHRS and CDR2 YFSETQ.

The chain carries TRBV4-1 and TRBJ2-1; the match to TRBD2 covers 10 bases. V lost 2 bases to trimming and J lost 2 bases; unmatched junction nucleotides: 3. CDR3 length: 16 amino acids. The germline gives CDR1 MGHRA, CDR2 YSYEKL. The CDR3: CASSQLLAGAYNEQFF. For the CDR3, the DNA is TGCGCCAGCAGCCAACTTCTAGCGGGAGCCTACAATGAGCAGTTCTTC.

This clone is a singleton in its sample. The rearrangement links TRBV7-3 to TRBJ1-1; D is possibly TRBD1 (5 bases). The CDR3 runs to 15 residues. The germline V gene has CDR1 SGHTA and CDR2 FQGTGA. V was cut by 8 bases and J by 5 bases, with 21 bases left in between. The DNA for the CDR3 is TGTGCCAGCTCCCTAAACGGGGCCTTAGGTACTGAAGCTTTCTTT. As protein: CASSLNGALGTEAFF. The whole variable domain, filled in from reference TRBV7-3 and TRBJ1-1, reads GAGVSQTPSNKVTEKGKYVELRCDPISGHTALYWYRQSLGQGPEFLIYFQGTGAADDSGLPNDRFFAVRPEGSVSTLKIQRTERGDSAVYLCASSLNGALGTEAFFGQGTRLTVV.

The chain recombines TRBV5-1 with TRBJ2-7; D is unclear. The CDR3 has 11 amino acids. Germline V gives CDR1 SGHRS, CDR2 YFSETQ. Trimming pared 6 bases from V and 2 bases from J, leaving 6 bases between. CDR3 sequence: CASNTPYEQYF. CDR3 nucleotides: TGCGCCAGCAACACCCCCTACGAGCAGTACTTC.

The DNA for the CDR3 is TGTGCCAGCAGTGACGCGATCGGCTACACCTTC. Translating it yields CASSDAIGYTF. This rearrangement joins TRBV25-1 to TRBJ1-2; D unresolved. The CDR3 extends over 11 amino acids. Trimming took off 3 bases at V and 8 bases at J, with 7 bases between the two ends. In germline, CDR1 is MGHDK, CDR2 SYGVNS.

This clone was seen once. The chain uses TRBV28 and TRBJ2-7, with 7 bases matching TRBD2. J was trimmed by 5 bases and V by 7 bases; bases with no gene match: 17. CDR3 length: 16 residues. In germline, CDR1 is MDHEN, CDR2 SYDVKM. The CDR3 is CASTSRDGGSLNEQYF. The CDR3 DNA sequence: TGTGCCAGCACCTCTAGGGACGGCGGGAGCCTGAACGAGCAGTACTTC.

This chain joins TRBV18 and TRBJ2-7, with no clear D. Germline assignment: CDR1 KGHSH and CDR2 LQKENI. The CDR3 is made up of 15 amino acids. The germline V and J ends were trimmed by 3 bases and 4 bases, with 16 bases remaining between them. The CDR3 DNA follows: TGTGCCAGCTCACCCGCAGAGTATGTGGGATACGAGCAGTACTTC. This gives the protein CASSPAEYVGYEQYF. The full variable domain, with the rest looked up from reference TRBV18 and TRBJ2-7, is NAGVMQNPRHLVRRRGQEARLRCSPMKGHSHVYWYRQLPEEGLKFMVYLQKENIIDESGMPKERFSAEFPKEGPSILRIQQVVRGDSAAYFCASSPAEYVGYEQYFGPGTRLTVT.

The table lists this clone with a count of one. Its ends do not fully match the called genes, so a read error is possible. This sequence joins TRBV7-9 and TRBJ2-7, with 8 bases fitting TRBD2. The CDR3 sequence is 11 residues long. The germline V gene has CDR1 SEHNR and CDR2 FQNEAQ (reference sequence). The DNA of the CDR3 is TGTGCCAGCAGCTCGGGACTAGTGAGGGACTTC. Amino acids: CASSSGLVRDF.

This clone appeared once. The V gene is TRBV6-5, the J gene TRBJ2-7; possibly TRBD1 or TRBD2 for D (6 bases each). The germline V and J ends were trimmed by 8 bases and 4 bases, with 18 bases remaining between them. The CDR3 extends over 14 amino acids. CDR1 is MNHEY and CDR2 is SVGAGI in the germline V gene. The CDR3 DNA sequence: TGTGCCAGCCGTGAACGGGGGCCAACGTACGAGCAGTACTTC. It yields the protein CASRERGPTYEQYF.

V and J are TRBV5-4 and TRBJ2-7, with a tentative D call TRBD1 (5 bases). Germline V lookup: CDR1 SGHNT, CDR2 YYREEE (reference sequence). Trimming removed 2 bases at V and 6 bases at J, with 12 bases between. This CDR3 spans 13 amino acids. The CDR3 region is CASSFLGPGEQYF. DNA of the CDR3: TGTGCCAGCAGCTTTCTGGGGCCTGGCGAGCAGTACTTC. Full variable domain (rest looked up from reference TRBV5-4 and TRBJ2-7): ETGVTQSPTHLIKTRGQQVTLRCSSQSGHNTVSWYQQALGQGPQFIFQYYREEENGRGNFPPRFSGLQFPNYSSELNVNALELDDSALYLCASSFLGPGEQYFGPGTRLTVT.

This clone was recorded a few times. J is TRBJ1-5 and V is TRBV9; perhaps TRBD1 as D (5 bases). CDR1 is SGDLS, CDR2 YYNGEE, per germline. This CDR3 is built from 13 residues. The ends were cut back, 3 bases at V and 7 bases at J, with 11 bases in the middle. DNA for the CDR3: TGTGCCAGCAGCGGGGGGGTAAGGCAGCCCCAGCATTTT. Residues: CASSGGVRQPQHF.

The chain uses TRBV5-4 and TRBJ2-7, with D possibly matching TRBD1 (5 bases). This CDR3 has 14 residues. The V end lost 5 bases, the J end lost 3 bases, and 15 bases lay between the germline ends. Germline CDR1 reads SGHNT; CDR2 reads YYREEE (reference sequence). The CDR3 DNA reads as TGTGCCAGCAGTTCCGGAACAGGAAACTACGAGCAGTACTTC. Translated: CASSSGTGNYEQYF.

V is TRBV4-2 and J is TRBJ1-1; unclear D gene. The CDR3 spans 12 residues. V lost 6 bases and J lost 0, with 5 bases in between. Germline V lookup: CDR1 LGHNA, CDR2 YNFKEQ. The chain's CDR3 is CASRGVNTEAFF. The CDR3 coding sequence is TGTGCCAGCAGGGGTGTGAACACTGAAGCTTTCTTT.

V usage is TRBV14 and J usage is TRBJ1-1; possibly TRBD1 for D (6 bases). CDR1 and CDR2 (germline): SGHDN, FVKESK. Trimming left V 1 base short and J 5 bases short, with 11 bases between. The CDR3 has 14 residues. The CDR3, as DNA: TGTGCCAGCAGCCAAGTACAGGGAGGGACTGAAGCTTTCTTT. This gives the protein CASSQVQGGTEAFF.

This clone was seen once. This chain joins TRBV19 and TRBJ1-1; 7 bases line up with TRBD1. J lost 0 bases, V lost 0 bases, and 1 base had no gene match. The CDR3 runs to 15 residues. Germline loops: CDR1 LNHDA, CDR2 SQIVND (reference sequence). The CDR3 loop reads CASSIEGQMNTEAFF. The CDR3 DNA reads as TGTGCCAGTAGTATAGAGGGACAGATGAACACTGAAGCTTTCTTT.